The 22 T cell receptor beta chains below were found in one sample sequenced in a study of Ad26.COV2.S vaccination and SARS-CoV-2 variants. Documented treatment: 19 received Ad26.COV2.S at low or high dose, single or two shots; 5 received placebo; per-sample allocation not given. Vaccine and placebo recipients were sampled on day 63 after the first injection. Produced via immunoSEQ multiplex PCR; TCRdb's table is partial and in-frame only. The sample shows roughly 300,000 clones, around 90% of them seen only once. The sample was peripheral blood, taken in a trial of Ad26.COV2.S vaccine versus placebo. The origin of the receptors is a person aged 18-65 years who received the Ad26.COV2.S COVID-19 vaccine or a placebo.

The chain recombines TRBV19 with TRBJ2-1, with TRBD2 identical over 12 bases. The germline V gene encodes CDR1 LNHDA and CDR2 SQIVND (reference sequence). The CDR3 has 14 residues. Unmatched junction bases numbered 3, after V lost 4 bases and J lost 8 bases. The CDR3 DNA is TGTGCCAGTAGTACGACTAGCGGGAGTCATGAGCAGTTCTTC. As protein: CASSTTSGSHEQFF.

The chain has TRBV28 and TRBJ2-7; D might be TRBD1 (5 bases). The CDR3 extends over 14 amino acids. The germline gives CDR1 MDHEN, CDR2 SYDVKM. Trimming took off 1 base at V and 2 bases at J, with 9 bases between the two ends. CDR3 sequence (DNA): TGTGCCAGCAGTTTATATGAGACAGCCTACGAGCAGTACTTC. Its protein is CASSLYETAYEQYF.

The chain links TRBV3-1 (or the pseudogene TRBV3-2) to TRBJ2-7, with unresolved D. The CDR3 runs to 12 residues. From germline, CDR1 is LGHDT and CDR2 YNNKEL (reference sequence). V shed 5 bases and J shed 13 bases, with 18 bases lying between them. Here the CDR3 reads CASSENWLQPYF. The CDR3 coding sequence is TGTGCCAGCAGCGAGAATTGGCTTCAACCCTACTTC.

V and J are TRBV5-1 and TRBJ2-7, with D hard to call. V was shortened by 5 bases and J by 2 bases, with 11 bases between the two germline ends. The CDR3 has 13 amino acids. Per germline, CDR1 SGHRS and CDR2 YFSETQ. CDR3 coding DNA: TGCGCCAGCAGAGAAAACTCTGCCTACGAGCAGTACTTC. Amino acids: CASRENSAYEQYF.

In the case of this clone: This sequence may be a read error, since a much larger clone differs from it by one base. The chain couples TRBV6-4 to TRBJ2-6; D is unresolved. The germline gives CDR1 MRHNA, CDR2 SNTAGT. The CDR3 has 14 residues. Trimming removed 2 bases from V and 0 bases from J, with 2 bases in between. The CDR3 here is CASSDNSGANVLTF. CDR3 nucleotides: TGTGCCAGCAGTGACAACTCTGGGGCCAACGTCCTGACTTTC.

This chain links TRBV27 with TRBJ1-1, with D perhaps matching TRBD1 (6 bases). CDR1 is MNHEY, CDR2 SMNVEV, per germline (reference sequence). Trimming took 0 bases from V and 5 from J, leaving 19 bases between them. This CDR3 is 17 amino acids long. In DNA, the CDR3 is TGTGCCAGCAGTTTATCCCGCCTCGTCAGGGGTGGAACTGAAGCTTTCTTT. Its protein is CASSLSRLVRGGTEAFF.

In nucleotides, the CDR3 is TGTGCCAGCAGCTTATACAGAGGGAGCTCCTACGAGCAGTACTTC. This translates into CASSLYRGSSYEQYF. This sequence joins TRBV7-2 and TRBJ2-7; tentatively, D is TRBD2 (5 bases). CDR1 is SGHTA, CDR2 FQGNSA, per germline. V lost 2 bases to trimming and J lost 0 bases, with 11 bases between them. There are 15 residues in the CDR3.

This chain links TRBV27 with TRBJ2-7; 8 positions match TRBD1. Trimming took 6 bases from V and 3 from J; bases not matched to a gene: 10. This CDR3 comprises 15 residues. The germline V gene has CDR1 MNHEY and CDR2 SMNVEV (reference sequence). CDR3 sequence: CASSAGGPFYYEQYF. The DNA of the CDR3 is TGTGCCAGCAGCGCAGGGGGCCCATTCTACTACGAGCAGTACTTC.

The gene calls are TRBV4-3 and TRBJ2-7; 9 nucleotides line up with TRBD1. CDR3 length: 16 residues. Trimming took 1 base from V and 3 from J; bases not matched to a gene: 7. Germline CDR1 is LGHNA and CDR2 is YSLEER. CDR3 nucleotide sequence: TGCGCCAGCAGCCAAGCTGGGACAGGGCGGGACTACGAGCAGTACTTC. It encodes CASSQAGTGRDYEQYF.

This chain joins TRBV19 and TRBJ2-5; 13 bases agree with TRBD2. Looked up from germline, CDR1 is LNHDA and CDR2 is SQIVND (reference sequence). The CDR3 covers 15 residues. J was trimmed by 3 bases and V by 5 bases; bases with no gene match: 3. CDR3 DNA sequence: TGTGCCAGTAGTTGGACTAGCGGGAGTAAAGAGACCCAGTACTTC. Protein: CASSWTSGSKETQYF.

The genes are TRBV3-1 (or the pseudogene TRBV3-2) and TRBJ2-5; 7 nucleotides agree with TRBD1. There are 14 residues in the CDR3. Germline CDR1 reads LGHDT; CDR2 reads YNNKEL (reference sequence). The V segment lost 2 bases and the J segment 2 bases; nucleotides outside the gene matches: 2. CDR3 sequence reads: CASSQTGQQETQYF. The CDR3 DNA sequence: TGTGCCAGCAGCCAAACGGGACAGCAAGAGACCCAGTACTTC.

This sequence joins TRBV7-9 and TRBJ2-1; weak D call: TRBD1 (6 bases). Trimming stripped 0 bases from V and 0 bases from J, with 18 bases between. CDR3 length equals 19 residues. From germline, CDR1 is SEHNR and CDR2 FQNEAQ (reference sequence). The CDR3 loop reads CASSLAPGQKEGSYNEQFF. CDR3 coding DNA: TGTGCCAGCAGCTTAGCCCCCGGACAGAAAGAAGGCTCCTACAATGAGCAGTTCTTC.

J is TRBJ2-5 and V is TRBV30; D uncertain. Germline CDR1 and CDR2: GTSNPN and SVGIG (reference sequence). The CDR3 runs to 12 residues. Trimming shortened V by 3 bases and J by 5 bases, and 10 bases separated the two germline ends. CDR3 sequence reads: CAWSVSHETQYF. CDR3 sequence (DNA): TGTGCCTGGAGCGTGTCTCACGAGACCCAGTACTTC. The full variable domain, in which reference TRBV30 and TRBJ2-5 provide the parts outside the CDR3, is SQTIHQWPATLVQPVGSPLSLECTVEGTSNPNLYWYRQAAGRGLQLLFYSVGIGQISSEVPQNLSASRPQDRQFILSSKKLLLSDSGFYLCAWSVSHETQYFGPGTRLLVL.

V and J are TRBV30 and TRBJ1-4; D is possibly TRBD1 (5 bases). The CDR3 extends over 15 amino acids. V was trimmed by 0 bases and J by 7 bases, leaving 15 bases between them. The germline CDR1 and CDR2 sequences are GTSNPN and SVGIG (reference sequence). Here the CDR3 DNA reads TGTGCCTGGAGTGTCCCGACAGTTAATAGTGAAAAACTGTTTTTT. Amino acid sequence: CAWSVPTVNSEKLFF.

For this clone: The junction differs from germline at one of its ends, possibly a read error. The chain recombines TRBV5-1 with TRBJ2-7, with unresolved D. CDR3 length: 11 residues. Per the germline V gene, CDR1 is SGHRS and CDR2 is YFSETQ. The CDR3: CASSLNGPWDF. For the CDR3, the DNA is TGCGCCAGCAGCTTGAACGGGCCCTGGGACTTC.

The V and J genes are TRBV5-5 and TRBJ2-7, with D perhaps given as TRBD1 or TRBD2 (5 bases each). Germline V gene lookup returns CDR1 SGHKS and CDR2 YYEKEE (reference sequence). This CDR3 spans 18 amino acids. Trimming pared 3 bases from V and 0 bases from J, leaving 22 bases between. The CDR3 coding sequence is TGTGCCAGCAGCTCCGACAGTTTCGGGATTGTAAGCTCCTACGAGCAGTACTTC. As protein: CASSSDSFGIVSSYEQYF.

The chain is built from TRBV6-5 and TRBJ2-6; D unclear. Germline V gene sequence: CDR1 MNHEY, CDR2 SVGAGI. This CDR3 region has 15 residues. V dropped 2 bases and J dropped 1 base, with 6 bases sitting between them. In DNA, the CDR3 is TGTGCCAGCAGTTACGTGGGTTCTGGGGCCAACGTCCTGACTTTC. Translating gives CASSYVGSGANVLTF.

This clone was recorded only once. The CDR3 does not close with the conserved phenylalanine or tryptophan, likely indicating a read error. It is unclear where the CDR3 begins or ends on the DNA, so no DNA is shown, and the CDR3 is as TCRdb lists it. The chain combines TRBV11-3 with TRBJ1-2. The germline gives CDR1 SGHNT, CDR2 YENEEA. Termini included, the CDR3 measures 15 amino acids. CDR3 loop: CASSLDHGNRKWTGY.

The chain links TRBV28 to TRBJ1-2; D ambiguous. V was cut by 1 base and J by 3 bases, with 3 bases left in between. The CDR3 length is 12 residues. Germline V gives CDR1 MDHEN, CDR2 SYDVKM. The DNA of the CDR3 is TGTGCCAGCAGTTTATCAGACTATGGCTACACCTTC. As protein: CASSLSDYGYTF.

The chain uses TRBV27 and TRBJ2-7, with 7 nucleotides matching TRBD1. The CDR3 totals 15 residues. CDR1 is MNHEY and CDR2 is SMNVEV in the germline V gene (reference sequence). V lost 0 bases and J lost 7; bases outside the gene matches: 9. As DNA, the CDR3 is TGTGCCAGCAGTTTATCGATGACAGGGTTTAGAGAGCAGTACTTC. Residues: CASSLSMTGFREQYF.

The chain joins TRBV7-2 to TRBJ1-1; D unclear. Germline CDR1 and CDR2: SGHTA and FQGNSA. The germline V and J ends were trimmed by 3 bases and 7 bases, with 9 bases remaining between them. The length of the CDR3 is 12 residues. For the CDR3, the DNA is TGTGCCAGCAGCTTCGGCATAGGTGAAGCTTTCTTT. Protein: CASSFGIGEAFF.

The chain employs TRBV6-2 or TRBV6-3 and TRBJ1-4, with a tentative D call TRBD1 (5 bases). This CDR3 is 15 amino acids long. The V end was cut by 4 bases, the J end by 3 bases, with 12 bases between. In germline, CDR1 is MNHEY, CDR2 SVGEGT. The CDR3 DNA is TGTGCCAGCAGTTCGGTCGGGGCTGCTAATGAAAAACTGTTTTTT. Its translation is CASSSVGAANEKLFF.